This T cell receptor beta chain was sequenced in a study of CD8+CD57+ T cells in acquired aplastic anemia. TCR beta VDJ and CDR3 profiling used genomic DNA as template. Each CDR3 protein gets one entry after TCRdb re-called the reads with MiXCR. In the table there are some 160,000 distinct CDR3 sequences, 40% to 60% of which are singletons. V lost 4 bases to trimming and J lost 7 bases, with 13 bases between them. Germline CDR1 is SQVTM and CDR2 is ANQGSEA. The CDR3 length is 12 residues. CD8+CD57+ cell expansion had been shown by flow cytometry in patients chosen for sequencing. Among the patients, none had received any therapy at the time of blood sampling.

The V call is TRBV29-1, the J call TRBJ2-5, with D uncertain. The material sequenced was sorted CD4+, CD8+, or CD8+CD57+ T cells (not recorded which) from PBMCs. This TCR was sampled from a human donor with aplastic anemia. Written as DNA, the CDR3 is TGCAGCGTTGTAGCCCGGTATGGGACCCAGTACTTC. Translation: CSVVARYGTQYF.